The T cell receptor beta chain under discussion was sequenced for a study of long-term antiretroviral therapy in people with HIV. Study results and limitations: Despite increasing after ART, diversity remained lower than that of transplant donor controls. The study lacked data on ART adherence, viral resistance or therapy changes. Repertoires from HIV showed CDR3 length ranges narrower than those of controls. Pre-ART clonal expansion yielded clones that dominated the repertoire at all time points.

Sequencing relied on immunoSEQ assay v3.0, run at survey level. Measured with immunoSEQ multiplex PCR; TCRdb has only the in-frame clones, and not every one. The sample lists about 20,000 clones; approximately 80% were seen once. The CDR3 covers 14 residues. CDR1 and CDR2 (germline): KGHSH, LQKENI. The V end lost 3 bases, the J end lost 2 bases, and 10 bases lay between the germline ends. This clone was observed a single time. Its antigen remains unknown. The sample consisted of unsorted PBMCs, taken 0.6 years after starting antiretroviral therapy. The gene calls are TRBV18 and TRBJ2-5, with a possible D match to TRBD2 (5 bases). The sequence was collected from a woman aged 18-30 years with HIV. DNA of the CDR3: TGTGCCAGCTCACCCGACTATTCTCAAGAGACCCAGTACTTC. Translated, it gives CASSPDYSQETQYF.